This T cell receptor (beta chain) came from a study of T cells in Graves' hyperthyroidism and ophthalmopathy. The CDR3 contains 15 residues. The TCR beta CDR3 regions underwent amplification using RNA transcripts as the source. A set of HTBI primers served as the primers for a first-round RT-PCR of the TCR CDR3. TCRdb reanalysed the multiplex PCR reads using MiXCR and keeps one entry per CDR3 protein. The sample holds hundreds of thousands of distinct CDR3 sequences, 12% to 15% seen once. In the case of this clonotype: Compared with germline, one end of the junction differs, possibly owing to a read error.

The V gene is TRBV12-3 or TRBV12-4, the J gene TRBJ1-2; TRBD1 aligns across 9 bases. Sample: blood. The sequence was collected from a woman aged 18-30 years with Graves' hyperthyroidism. CDR3: CASSFWDRANYGYAF. The CDR3 bases are TGTGCCAGCAGTTTCTGGGACAGGGCTAACTATGGCTACGCCTTC.